This passage covers 4 T cell receptor beta chains from one sample sequenced in a study of blood T cell repertoires in COVID-19. TCRdb's table, derived via immunoSEQ multiplex PCR, lists solely in-frame clones and lacks some. This table has 190,000 or so clones, about 86% appearing once. The material sequenced was peripheral blood. The receptors here all came from a woman aged 18-35 years who had recovered from COVID-19.

The rearrangement uses TRBV4-2 and TRBJ2-1; 13 nucleotides agree with TRBD2. The V gene end was trimmed by 4 bases and the J gene end by 4 bases; junction bases not matched to a gene: 4. The CDR3 sequence is 16 residues long. Looked up from germline, CDR1 is LGHNA and CDR2 is YNFKEQ. CDR3 sequence: CASSPGTSGEYNEQFF. As DNA, the CDR3 is TGTGCCAGCAGCCCCGGGACTAGCGGGGAGTACAATGAGCAGTTCTTC.

The chain recombines TRBV27 with TRBJ2-1; 10 bases agree with TRBD2. CDR1 is MNHEY and CDR2 is SMNVEV in the germline V gene (reference sequence). The CDR3 has 13 residues. The CDR3 loop reads CATGTSANNEQFF. CDR3 bases: TGTGCGACCGGGACTAGCGCGAACAATGAGCAGTTCTTC.

The V gene is TRBV4-3, the J gene TRBJ2-3; D not certain. Germline CDR1 is LGHNA and CDR2 is YSLEER. V was pared by 0 bases and J by 6 bases, with 10 bases between. The CDR3 consists of 14 residues. The CDR3 DNA reads as TGCGCCAGCAGCCAAGATTTAGAGTCGGATACGCAGTATTTT. Its translation is CASSQDLESDTQYF.

This clone has just one count. J is TRBJ2-2 and V is TRBV13; 14 bases map to TRBD2. CDR3 size: 20 residues. CDR1 is PRHDT, CDR2 FYEKMQ, per germline (reference sequence). V shed 5 bases, J shed 4 bases, and the junction held 15 bases outside the gene matches. CDR3 sequence: CASSLRQPGLAGEFTGELFF. The CDR3, as DNA: TGTGCCAGCAGCCTCCGACAACCGGGACTAGCGGGAGAATTCACCGGGGAGCTGTTTTTT.